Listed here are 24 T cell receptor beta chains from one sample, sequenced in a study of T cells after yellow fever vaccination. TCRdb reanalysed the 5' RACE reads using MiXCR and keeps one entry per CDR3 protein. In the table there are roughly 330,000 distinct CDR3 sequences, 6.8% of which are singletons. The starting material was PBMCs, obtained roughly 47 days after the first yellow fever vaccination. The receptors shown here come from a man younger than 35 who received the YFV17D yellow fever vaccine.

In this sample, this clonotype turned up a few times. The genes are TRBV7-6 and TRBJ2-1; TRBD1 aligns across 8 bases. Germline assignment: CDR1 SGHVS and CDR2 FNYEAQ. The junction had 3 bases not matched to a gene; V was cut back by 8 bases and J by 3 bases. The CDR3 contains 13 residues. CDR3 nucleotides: TGTGCCAGCCAGACAGGGGTCTACAATGAGCAGTTCTTC. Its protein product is CASQTGVYNEQFF.

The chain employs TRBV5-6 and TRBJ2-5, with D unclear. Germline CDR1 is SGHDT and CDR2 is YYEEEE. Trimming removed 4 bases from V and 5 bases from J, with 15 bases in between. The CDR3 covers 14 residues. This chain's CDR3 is CASSHRLLGETQYF. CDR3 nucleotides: TGTGCCAGCAGCCACCGACTCCTCGGGGAGACCCAGTACTTC.

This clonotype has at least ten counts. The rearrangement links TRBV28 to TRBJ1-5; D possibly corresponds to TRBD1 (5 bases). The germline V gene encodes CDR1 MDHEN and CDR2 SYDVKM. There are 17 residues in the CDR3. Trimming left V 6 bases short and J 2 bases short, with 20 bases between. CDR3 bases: TGTGCCAGCAGCCTTGGGGAGGGGTTCTGGGGCAATCAGCCCCAGCATTTT. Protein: CASSLGEGFWGNQPQHF. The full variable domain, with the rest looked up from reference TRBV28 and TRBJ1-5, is DVKVTQSSRYLVKRTGEKVFLECVQDMDHENMFWYRQDPGLGLRLIYFSYDVKMKEKGDIPEGYSVSREKKERFSLILESASTNQTSMYLCASSLGEGFWGNQPQHFGDGTRLSIL.

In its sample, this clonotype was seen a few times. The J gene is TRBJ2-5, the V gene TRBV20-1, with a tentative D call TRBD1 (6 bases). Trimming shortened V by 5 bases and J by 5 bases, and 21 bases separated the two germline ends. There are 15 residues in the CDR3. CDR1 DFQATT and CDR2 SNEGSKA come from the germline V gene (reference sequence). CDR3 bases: TGCAGTGCTTTTACAGGGTACGACGGTGCGGAGACCCAGTACTTC. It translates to CSAFTGYDGAETQYF.

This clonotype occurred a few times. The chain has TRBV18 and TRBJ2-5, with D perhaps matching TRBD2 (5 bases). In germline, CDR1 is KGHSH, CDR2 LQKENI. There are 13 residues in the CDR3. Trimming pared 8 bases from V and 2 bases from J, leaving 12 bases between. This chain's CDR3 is CASGLGGQETQYF. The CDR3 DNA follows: TGTGCCAGCGGGCTCGGCGGGCAAGAGACCCAGTACTTC.

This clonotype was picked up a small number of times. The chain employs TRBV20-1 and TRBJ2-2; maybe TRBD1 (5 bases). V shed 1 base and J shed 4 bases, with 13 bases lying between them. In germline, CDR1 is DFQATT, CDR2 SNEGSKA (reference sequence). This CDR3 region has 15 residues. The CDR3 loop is CSARVGQGGTGELFF. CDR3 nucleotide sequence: TGCAGTGCTAGAGTAGGCCAGGGTGGCACCGGGGAGCTGTTTTTT.

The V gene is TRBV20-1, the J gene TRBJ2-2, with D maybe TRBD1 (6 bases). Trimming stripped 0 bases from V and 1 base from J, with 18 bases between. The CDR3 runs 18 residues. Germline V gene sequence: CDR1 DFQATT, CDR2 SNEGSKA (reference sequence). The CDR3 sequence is CSARDILGATENTGELFF. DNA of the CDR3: TGCAGTGCTAGAGATATCCTGGGGGCTACAGAGAACACCGGGGAGCTGTTTTTT.

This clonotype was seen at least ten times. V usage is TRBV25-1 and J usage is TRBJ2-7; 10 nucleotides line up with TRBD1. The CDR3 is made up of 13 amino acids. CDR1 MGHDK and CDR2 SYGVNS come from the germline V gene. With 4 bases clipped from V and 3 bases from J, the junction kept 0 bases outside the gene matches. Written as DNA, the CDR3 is TGTGCCAGCAGTGGGACAGGGGGCTACGAGCAGTACGTC. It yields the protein CASSGTGGYEQYV.

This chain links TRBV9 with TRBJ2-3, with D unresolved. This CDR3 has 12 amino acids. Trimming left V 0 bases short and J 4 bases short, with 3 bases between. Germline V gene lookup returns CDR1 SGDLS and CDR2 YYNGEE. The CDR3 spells CASSVVADTQYF. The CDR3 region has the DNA TGTGCCAGCAGCGTAGTCGCAGATACGCAGTATTTT.

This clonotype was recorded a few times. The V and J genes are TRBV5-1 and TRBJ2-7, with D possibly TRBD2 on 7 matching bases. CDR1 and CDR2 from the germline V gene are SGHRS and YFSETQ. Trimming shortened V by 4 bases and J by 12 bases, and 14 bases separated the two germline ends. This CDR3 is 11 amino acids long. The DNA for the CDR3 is TGCGCCAGCAGCCCATGGGGGGGCTTGTACGTC. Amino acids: CASSPWGGLYV.

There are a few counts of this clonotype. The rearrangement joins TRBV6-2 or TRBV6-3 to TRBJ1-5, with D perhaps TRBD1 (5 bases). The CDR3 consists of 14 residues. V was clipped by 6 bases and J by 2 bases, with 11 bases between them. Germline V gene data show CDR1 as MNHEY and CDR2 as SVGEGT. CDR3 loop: CASSDVGRNQPQHF. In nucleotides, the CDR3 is TGTGCCAGCAGCGACGTGGGGCGCAATCAGCCCCAGCATTTT.

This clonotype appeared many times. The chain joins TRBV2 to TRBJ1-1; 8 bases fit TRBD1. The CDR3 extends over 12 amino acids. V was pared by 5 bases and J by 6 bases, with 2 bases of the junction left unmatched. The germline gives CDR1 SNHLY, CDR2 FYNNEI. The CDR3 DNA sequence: TGTGCCAGCAGTTCACAGGGGGCTGAAGCTTTCTTT. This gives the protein CASSSQGAEAFF.

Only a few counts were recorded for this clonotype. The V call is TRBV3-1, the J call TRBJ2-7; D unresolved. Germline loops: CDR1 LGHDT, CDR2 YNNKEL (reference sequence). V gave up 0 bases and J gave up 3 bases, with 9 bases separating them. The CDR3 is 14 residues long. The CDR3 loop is CASSQEVWGYEQYF. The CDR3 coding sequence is TGTGCCAGCAGCCAAGAGGTATGGGGCTACGAGCAGTACTTC.

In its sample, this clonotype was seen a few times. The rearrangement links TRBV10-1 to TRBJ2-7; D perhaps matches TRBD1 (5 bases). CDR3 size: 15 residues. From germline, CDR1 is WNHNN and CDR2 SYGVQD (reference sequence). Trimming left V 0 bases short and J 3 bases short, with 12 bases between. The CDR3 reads CASSESGARHYEQYF. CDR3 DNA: TGCGCCAGCAGTGAGTCTGGGGCCCGGCACTACGAGCAGTACTTC.

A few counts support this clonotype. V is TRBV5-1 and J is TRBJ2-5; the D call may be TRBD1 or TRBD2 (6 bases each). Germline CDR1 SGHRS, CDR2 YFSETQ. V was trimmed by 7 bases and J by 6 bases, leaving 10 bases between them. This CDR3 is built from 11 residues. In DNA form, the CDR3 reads TGCGCCAGCCAAGGGGGGAAGACCCAGTACTTC. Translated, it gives CASQGGKTQYF.

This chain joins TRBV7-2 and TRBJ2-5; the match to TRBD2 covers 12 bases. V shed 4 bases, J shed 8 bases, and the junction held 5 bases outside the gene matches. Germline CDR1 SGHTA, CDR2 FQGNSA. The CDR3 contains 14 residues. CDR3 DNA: TGTGCCAGCAGCTCGCTAGCGGGGGGGCAAACCCAGTACTTC. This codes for CASSSLAGGQTQYF.

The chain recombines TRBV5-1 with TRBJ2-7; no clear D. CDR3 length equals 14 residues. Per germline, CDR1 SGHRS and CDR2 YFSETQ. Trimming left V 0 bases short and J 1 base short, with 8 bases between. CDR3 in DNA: TGCGCCAGCAGCTTGGACAAGAGTTCCTACGAGCAGTACTTC. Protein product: CASSLDKSSYEQYF.

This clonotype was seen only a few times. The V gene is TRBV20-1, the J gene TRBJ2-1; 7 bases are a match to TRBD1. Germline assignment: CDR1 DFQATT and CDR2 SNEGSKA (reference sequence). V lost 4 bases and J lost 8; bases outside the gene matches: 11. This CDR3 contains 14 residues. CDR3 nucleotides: TGCAGTGCTACCCTAGGGACAGCCCGAGATGAGCAGTTCTTC. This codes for CSATLGTARDEQFF.

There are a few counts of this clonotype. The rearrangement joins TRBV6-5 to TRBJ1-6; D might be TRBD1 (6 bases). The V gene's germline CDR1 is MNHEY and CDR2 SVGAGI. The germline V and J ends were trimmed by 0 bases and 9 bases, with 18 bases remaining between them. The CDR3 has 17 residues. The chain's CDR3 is CASSYSPGRGGSSPLHF. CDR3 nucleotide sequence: TGTGCCAGCAGTTACTCCCCGGGACGAGGGGGTAGTTCACCCCTCCACTTT.

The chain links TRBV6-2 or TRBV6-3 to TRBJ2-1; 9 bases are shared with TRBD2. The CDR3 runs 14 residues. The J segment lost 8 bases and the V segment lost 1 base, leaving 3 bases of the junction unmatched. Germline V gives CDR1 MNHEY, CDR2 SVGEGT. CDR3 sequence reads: CASSYWVAGDEQFF. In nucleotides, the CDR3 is TGTGCCAGCAGTTACTGGGTAGCGGGGGATGAGCAGTTCTTC.

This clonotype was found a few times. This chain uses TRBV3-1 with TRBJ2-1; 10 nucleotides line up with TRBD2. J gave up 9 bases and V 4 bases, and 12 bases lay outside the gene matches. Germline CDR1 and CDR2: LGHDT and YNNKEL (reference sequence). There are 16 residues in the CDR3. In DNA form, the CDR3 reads TGTGCCAGCAGCCGGATAGCGGGGGGCCGGACCGGTGAGCAGTTCTTC. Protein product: CASSRIAGGRTGEQFF.

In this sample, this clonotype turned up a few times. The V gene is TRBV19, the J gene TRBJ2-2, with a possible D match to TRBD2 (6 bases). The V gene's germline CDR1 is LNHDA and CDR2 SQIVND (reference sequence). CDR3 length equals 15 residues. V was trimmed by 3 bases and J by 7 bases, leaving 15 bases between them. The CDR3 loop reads CASSIGVAAGGELFF. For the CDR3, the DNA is TGTGCCAGTAGTATCGGGGTAGCGGCCGGCGGGGAGCTGTTTTTT.

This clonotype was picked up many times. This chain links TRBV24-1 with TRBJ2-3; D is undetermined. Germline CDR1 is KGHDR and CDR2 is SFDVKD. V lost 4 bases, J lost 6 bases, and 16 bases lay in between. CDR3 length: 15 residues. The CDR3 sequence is CATSDPLLGSDTQYF. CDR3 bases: TGTGCCACCAGTGACCCCCTTCTTGGATCCGATACGCAGTATTTT.

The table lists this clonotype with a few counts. DNA of the CDR3: TGTGCCAGCAGTGGCAGGGGAAATCAGCCCCAGCATTTT. Translating gives CASSGRGNQPQHF. This chain links TRBV6-1 with TRBJ1-5; a possible D gene is TRBD1 (6 bases). This CDR3 is 13 amino acids long. Trimming took off 4 bases at V and 4 bases at J, with 8 bases between the two ends. Germline CDR1 and CDR2: MNHNS and SASEGT.